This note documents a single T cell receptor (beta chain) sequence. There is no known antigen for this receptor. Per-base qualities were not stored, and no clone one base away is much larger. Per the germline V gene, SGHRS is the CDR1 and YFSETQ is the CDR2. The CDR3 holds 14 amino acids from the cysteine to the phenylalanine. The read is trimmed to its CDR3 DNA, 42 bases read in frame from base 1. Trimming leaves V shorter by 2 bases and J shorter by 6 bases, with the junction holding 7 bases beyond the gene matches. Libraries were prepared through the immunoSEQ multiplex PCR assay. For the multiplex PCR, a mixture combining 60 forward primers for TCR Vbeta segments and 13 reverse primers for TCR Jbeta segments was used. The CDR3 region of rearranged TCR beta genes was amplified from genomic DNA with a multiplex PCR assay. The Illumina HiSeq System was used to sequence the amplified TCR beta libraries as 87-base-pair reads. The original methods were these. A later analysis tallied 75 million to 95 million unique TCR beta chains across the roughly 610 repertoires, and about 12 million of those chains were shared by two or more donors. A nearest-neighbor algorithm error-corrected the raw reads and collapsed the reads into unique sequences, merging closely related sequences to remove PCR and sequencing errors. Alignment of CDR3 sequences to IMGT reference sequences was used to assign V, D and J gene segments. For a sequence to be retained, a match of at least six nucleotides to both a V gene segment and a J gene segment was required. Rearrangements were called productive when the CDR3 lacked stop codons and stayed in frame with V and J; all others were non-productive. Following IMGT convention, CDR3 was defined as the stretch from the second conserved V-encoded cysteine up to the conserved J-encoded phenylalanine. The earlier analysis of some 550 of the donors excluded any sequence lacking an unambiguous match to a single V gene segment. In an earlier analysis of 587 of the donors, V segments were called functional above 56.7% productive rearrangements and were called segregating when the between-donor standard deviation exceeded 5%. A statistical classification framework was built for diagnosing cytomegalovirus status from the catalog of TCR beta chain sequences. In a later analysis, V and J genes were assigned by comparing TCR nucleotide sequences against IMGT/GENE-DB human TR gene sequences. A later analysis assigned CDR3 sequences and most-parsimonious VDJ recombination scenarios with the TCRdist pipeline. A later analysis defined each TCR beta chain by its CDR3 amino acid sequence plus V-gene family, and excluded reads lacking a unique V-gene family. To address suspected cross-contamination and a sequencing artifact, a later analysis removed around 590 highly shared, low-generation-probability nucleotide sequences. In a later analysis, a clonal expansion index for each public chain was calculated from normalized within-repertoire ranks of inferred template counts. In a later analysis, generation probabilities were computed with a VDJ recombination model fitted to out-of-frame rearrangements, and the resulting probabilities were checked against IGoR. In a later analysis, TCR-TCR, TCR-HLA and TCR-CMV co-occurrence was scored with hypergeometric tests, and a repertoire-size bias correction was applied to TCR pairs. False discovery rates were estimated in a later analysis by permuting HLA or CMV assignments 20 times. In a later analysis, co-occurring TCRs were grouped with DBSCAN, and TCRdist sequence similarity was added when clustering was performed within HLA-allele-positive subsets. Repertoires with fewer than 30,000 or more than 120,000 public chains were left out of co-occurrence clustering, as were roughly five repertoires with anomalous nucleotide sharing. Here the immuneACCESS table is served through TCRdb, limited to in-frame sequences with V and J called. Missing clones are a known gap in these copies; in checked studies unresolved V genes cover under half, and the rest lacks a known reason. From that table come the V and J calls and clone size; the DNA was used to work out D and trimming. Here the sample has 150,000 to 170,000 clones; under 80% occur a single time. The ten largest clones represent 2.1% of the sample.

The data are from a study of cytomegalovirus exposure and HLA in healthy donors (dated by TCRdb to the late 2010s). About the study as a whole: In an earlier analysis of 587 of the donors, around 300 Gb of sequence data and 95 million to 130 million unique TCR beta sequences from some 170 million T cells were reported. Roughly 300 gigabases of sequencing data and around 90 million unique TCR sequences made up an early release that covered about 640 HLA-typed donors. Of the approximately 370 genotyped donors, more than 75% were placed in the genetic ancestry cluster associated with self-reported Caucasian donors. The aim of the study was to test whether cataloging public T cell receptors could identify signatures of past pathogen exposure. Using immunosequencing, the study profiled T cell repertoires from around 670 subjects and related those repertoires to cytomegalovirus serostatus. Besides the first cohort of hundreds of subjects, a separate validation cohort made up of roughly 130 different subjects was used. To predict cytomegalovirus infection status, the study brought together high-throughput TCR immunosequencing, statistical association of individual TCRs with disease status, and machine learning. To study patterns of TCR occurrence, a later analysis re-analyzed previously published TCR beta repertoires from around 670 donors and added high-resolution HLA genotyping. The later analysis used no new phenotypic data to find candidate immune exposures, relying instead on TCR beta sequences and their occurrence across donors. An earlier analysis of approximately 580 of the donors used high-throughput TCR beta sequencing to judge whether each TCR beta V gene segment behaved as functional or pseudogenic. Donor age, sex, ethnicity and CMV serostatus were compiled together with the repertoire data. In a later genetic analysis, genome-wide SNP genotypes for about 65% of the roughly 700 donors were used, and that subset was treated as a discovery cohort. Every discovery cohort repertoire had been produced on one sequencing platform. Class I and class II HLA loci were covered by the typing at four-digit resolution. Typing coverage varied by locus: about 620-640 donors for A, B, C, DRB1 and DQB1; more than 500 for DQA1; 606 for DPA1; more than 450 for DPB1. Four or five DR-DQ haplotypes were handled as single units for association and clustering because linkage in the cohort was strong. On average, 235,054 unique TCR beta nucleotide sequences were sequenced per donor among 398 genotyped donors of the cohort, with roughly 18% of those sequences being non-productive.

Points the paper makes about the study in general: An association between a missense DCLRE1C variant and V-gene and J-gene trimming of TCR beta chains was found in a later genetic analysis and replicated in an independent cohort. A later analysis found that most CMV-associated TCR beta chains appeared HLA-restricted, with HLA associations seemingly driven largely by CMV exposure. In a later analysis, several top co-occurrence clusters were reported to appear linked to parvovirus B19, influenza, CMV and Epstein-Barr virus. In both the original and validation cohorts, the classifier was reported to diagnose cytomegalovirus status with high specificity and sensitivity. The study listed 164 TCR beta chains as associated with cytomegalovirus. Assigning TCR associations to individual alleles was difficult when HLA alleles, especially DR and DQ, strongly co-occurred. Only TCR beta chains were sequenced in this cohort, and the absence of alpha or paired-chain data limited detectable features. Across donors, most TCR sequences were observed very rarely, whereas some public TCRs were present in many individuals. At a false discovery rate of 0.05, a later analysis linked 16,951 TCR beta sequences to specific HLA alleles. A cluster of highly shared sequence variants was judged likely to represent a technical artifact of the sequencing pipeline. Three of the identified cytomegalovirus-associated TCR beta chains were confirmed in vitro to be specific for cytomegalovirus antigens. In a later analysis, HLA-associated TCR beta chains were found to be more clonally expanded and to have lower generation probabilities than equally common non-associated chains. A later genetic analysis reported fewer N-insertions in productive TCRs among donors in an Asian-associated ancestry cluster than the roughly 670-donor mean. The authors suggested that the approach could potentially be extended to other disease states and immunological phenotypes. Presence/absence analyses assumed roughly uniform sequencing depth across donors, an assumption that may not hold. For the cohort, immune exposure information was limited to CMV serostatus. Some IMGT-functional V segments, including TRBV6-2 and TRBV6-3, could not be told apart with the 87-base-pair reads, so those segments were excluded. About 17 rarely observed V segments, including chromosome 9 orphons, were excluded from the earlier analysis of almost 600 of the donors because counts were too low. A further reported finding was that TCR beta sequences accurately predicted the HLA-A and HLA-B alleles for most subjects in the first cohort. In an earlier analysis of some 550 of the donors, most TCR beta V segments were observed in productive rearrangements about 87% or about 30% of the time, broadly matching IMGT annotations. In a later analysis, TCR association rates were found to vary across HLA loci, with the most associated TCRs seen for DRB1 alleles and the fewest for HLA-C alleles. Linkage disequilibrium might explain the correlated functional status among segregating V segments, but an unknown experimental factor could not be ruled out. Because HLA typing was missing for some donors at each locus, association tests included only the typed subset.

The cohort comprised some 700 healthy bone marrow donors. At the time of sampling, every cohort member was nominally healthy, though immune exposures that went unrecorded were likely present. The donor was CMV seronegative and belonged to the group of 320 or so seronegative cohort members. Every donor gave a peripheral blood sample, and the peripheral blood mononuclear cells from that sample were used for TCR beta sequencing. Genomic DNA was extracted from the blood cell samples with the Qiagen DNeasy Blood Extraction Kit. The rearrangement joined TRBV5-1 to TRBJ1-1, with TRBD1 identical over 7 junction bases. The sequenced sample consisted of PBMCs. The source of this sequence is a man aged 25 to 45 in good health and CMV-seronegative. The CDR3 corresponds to CASSLQGLRAEAFF. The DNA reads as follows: TGCGCCAGCAGCTTACAGGGGTTGAGGGCTGAAGCTTTCTTT.